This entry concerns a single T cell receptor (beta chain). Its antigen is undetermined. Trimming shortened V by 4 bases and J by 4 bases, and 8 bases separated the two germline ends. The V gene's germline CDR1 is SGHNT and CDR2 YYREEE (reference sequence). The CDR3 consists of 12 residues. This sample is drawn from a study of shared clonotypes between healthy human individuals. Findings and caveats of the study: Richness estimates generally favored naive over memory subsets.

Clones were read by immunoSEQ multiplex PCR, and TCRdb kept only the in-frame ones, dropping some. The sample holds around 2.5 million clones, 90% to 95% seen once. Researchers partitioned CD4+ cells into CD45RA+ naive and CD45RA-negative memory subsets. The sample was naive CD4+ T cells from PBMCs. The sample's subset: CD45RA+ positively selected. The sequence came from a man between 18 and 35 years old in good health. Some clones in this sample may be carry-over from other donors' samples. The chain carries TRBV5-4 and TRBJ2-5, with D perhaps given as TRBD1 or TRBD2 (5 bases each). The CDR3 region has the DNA TGTGCCAGCAGCCCAGGGAGAGAGACCCAGTACTTC. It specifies CASSPGRETQYF.